This TCR beta chain was observed in a study of blood T cell repertoires in COVID-19. Background on the study: T cells, B-cell-depleted T cells, or PBMCs supplied cDNA or gDNA.

Here immunoSEQ multiplex PCR was the method, and the copy in TCRdb shows in-frame clones only, minus some. The profile shows approximately 150,000 clones, approximately 86% of them singletons. Participants were aged about 18 to 90 years, lived in 20 to 30 US areas, and enrolled virtually. Before being deemed recovered, Cohort 3 donors had two negative PCRs, clearance, or symptom resolution. Sequencing used PBMCs or T cells enriched from blood (not recorded which). The source of this sequence is a woman aged 40 to 49 who had recovered from COVID-19.

The CDR3 DNA is TGTGCCAGCAGTGAAGCGCTTCGGCAAGGGGCACTCGACCGCCTTAACTATGGCTACACCTTC. Amino acid sequence: CASSEALRQGALDRLNYGYTF. The chain joins TRBV6-1 to TRBJ1-2, with a possible D match to TRBD1 (5 bases). The CDR3 covers 21 residues. The V gene lost 0 bases and the J gene lost 1 base, with 27 bases spanning the gap. Germline V lookup: CDR1 MNHNS, CDR2 SASEGT.